One sample yielded the 26 T cell receptor beta chains listed below, sequenced in a study of blood T cells in healthy people across ages. Together with a sample-barcoded 5' primer, a J-beta primer mix was included in a second PCR lasting about 6 to 11 cycles. From the 5' RACE reads, TCRdb called clonotypes with MiXCR, one entry per CDR3 protein. The profile covers 980,000 or so distinct CDR3 sequences, with under 50% appearing a single time and 13% taken by the ten largest. Sample: blood. The receptors come from a young man in good health.

This clonotype appeared many times. V gene TRBV20-1 combines with J gene TRBJ2-3, with a weak D call TRBD1 (8 bases). The CDR3 loop spans 14 amino acids. Trimming took 1 base from V and 4 from J, leaving 12 bases between them. Germline CDR1 and CDR2: DFQATT and SNEGSKA (reference sequence). The CDR3, as DNA: TGCAGTGCTAGAGGACAGGGGAGGGCAGATACGCAGTATTTT. This encodes CSARGQGRADTQYF.

The rearrangement uses TRBV9 and TRBJ1-2; a weak D match, TRBD1 (5 bases). The germline V gene encodes CDR1 SGDLS and CDR2 YYNGEE. The ends were cut back, 2 bases at V and 5 bases at J, with 16 bases in the middle. This CDR3 is 15 amino acids long. The CDR3 is CASSVGGRSSYGYTF. In nucleotides, the CDR3 is TGTGCCAGCAGCGTCGGGGGACGGAGCTCTTATGGCTACACCTTC.

This clonotype came up a few times. The chain couples TRBV7-2 to TRBJ2-7, with TRBD2 as a possible D gene (6 bases). Germline V gene data show CDR1 as SGHTA and CDR2 as FQGNSA. The V end lost 5 bases, the J end lost 6 bases, and 11 bases lay between the germline ends. This CDR3 has 12 residues. The CDR3 loop is CASSGGFGEQYF. CDR3 DNA: TGTGCCAGCAGCGGGGGGTTCGGCGAGCAGTACTTC.

This clonotype was seen only a few times. The rearrangement joins TRBV20-1 to TRBJ1-1, with 8 bases identical to TRBD1. Losses at the gene ends were 6 bases for V and 5 bases for J; bases not matched to a gene: 8. Germline CDR1 DFQATT, CDR2 SNEGSKA (reference sequence). CDR3 length equals 13 residues. For the CDR3, the DNA is TGCAGTGCCGCAACGGACAGGGCGACTGAAGCTTTCTTT. This sequence encodes CSAATDRATEAFF.

The chain joins TRBV30 to TRBJ2-5; no clear D gene. Germline loops: CDR1 GTSNPN, CDR2 SVGIG (reference sequence). The germline V and J ends were trimmed by 2 bases and 11 bases, with 12 bases remaining between them. The CDR3 totals 11 residues. CDR3 protein: CAWSSGMQQYF. The CDR3 nucleotides read TGTGCCTGGAGTTCGGGTATGCAGCAGTACTTC.

This clonotype was counted at least ten times. This chain links TRBV4-1 with TRBJ2-5; 7 bases map to TRBD2. The V segment lost 0 bases and the J segment 4 bases; nucleotides outside the gene matches: 11. The CDR3 contains 17 residues. The V gene's germline CDR1 is MGHRA and CDR2 YSYEKL. CDR3 nucleotides: TGCGCCAGCAGCCAAGATTGGGGAGGGCGGTATCGAGAGACCCAGTACTTC. Protein product: CASSQDWGGRYRETQYF.

The chain's CDR3 is CASSLEVGIQYF. The CDR3 nucleotides read TGTGCCAGCAGCTTAGAAGTGGGAATTCAGTACTTC. The chain couples TRBV7-2 to TRBJ2-4; no definite D call. Deletions cut 1 base from V and 10 bases from J, with 8 bases between. There are 12 residues in the CDR3. The germline V gene encodes CDR1 SGHTA and CDR2 FQGNSA.

The CDR3 DNA follows: TGCAGTGCTAGTGGGGTCAGGGGTACGAATGAAAAACTGTTTTTT. Translation: CSASGVRGTNEKLFF. The chain recombines TRBV20-1 with TRBJ1-4, with D possibly being TRBD1 (6 bases). Germline-derived CDR1 and CDR2 are DFQATT and SNEGSKA (reference sequence). The CDR3 covers 15 residues. V was shortened by 3 bases and J by 5 bases, with 16 bases between the two germline ends.

The chain joins TRBV6-5 to TRBJ1-3; tentatively, D is TRBD1 (6 bases). This CDR3 has 15 residues. Trimming removed 5 bases at V and 4 bases at J, with 15 bases between. Germline CDR1 and CDR2: MNHEY and SVGAGI. CDR3: CASSQGGLGGNTIYF. The CDR3, as DNA: TGTGCCAGCAGTCAAGGGGGACTGGGAGGAAACACCATATATTTT.

The chain joins TRBV27 to TRBJ1-4, with 7 bases identical to TRBD1. The germline V gene encodes CDR1 MNHEY and CDR2 SMNVEV (reference sequence). V was clipped by 11 bases and J by 0 bases; unmatched bases: 18. This CDR3 region has 18 residues. The CDR3 here is CAGDRGQAAVATNEKLFF. The CDR3, as DNA: TGTGCCGGGGACCGTGGACAGGCCGCAGTTGCAACTAATGAAAAACTGTTTTTT.

This clonotype appeared a few times. This chain connects TRBV4-1 to TRBJ2-3; D is unresolved. This CDR3 contains 14 residues. Trimming took 0 bases from V and 6 from J, leaving 10 bases between them. The germline CDR1 and CDR2 sequences are MGHRA and YSYEKL. The CDR3 sequence: CASSQERSPDTQYF. CDR3 coding DNA: TGCGCCAGCAGCCAAGAAAGGTCCCCTGATACGCAGTATTTT.

This rearrangement joins TRBV12-3 or TRBV12-4 to TRBJ2-2; D unclear. The V end lost 1 base, the J end lost 2 bases, and 8 bases lay between the germline ends. This CDR3 has 15 amino acids. CDR3 DNA: TGTGCCAGCAGTTTAGGTAGCCTCAACACCGGGGAGCTGTTTTTT. Translation: CASSLGSLNTGELFF.

This clonotype was detected many times. The V and J genes are TRBV7-2 and TRBJ1-2; D might be TRBD1 (6 bases). Germline V gene data show CDR1 as SGHTA and CDR2 as FQGNSA. The V and J ends lost 3 bases and 4 bases respectively, with 9 bases between them. The CDR3 sequence is 13 residues long. The CDR3, as DNA: TGTGCCAGCAGCTTGTCAGGGGTCTATGGCTACACCTTC. This translates into CASSLSGVYGYTF.

The gene calls are TRBV18 and TRBJ2-6, with D uncertain. This CDR3 contains 17 residues. The V and J ends lost 0 bases and 0 bases respectively, with 9 bases between them. In germline, CDR1 is KGHSH, CDR2 LQKENI. CDR3 sequence reads: CASSPPQGSSGANVLTF. Here the CDR3 DNA reads TGTGCCAGCTCACCACCGCAAGGGTCCTCTGGGGCCAACGTCCTGACTTTC.

This clonotype was detected only a few times. The junction departs from the called germline gene at one end, perhaps through a read error. This rearrangement joins TRBV27 to TRBJ2-3; maybe TRBD1 (5 bases). Looked up from germline, CDR1 is MNHEY and CDR2 is SMNVEV (reference sequence). The CDR3 is 15 amino acids. Here the CDR3 reads CASSLSRGPPNTQYF. The CDR3 DNA follows: TGTGCCAGCAGCTTATCTAGGGGCCCTCCCAATACGCAGTATTTT.

This clonotype was found a few times. The chain links TRBV5-1 to TRBJ1-2; TRBD1 matches at 8 bases. The ends lost 1 base at V and 2 bases at J; junction bases unmatched: 4. The germline CDR1 and CDR2 sequences are SGHRS and YFSETQ. The CDR3 is made up of 15 amino acids. The CDR3 here is CASSLLGTGNYGYTF. The CDR3 DNA sequence: TGCGCCAGCAGCTTGTTGGGGACAGGAAACTATGGCTACACCTTC.

The chain couples TRBV10-3 to TRBJ2-5; 7 nucleotides match TRBD1. CDR1 is ENHRY and CDR2 is SYGVKD in the germline V gene. Trimming at V came to 0 bases and at J to 11 bases, leaving 6 bases not matched to a gene. This CDR3 is 13 amino acids long. The CDR3 DNA reads as TGTGCCATCAGTGAGTCGACAGGGAATGAGCAGTACTTC. Its protein is CAISESTGNEQYF.

Concerning this clonotype: Being one base from a much bigger clone, this may be a read error. The rearrangement links TRBV20-1 to TRBJ2-2, with TRBD1 matching over 7 bases. The V gene end was trimmed by 3 bases and the J gene end by 5 bases; junction bases not matched to a gene: 0. Germline V lookup: CDR1 DFQATT, CDR2 SNEGSKA (reference sequence). The CDR3 runs to 12 residues. CDR3 sequence reads: CSARGQTGELFF. The CDR3 DNA is TGCAGTGCTAGGGGACAGACCGGGGAGCTGTTTTTT.

This clonotype was counted ten times or more. This chain connects TRBV3-1 to TRBJ2-1; D remains ambiguous. Germline CDR1 and CDR2: LGHDT and YNNKEL (reference sequence). V lost 1 base, J lost 8 bases, and 6 bases lay in between. The CDR3 loop spans 12 amino acids. Here the CDR3 DNA reads TGTGCCAGCAGCCAAGTTCCTCATGAGCAGTTCTTC. It is translated as CASSQVPHEQFF.

V is TRBV20-1 and J is TRBJ1-1; the D is unclear. The CDR3 covers 13 residues. Trimming took 3 bases from V and 3 from J, leaving 11 bases between them. Germline V gene data show CDR1 as DFQATT and CDR2 as SNEGSKA (reference sequence). In DNA, the CDR3 is TGCAGTGCTAGCGGTCGGAGGGACACTGAAGCTTTCTTT. It yields the protein CSASGRRDTEAFF.

This rearrangement joins TRBV20-1 to TRBJ2-5; the match to TRBD2 covers 7 bases. The CDR3 has 10 residues. Germline lookup yields CDR1 DFQATT and CDR2 SNEGSKA (reference sequence). With 8 bases clipped from V and 8 bases from J, the junction kept 5 bases outside the gene matches. CDR3 nucleotides: TGCAGTACTGGGGGGGAAACCCAGTACTTC. Translating it yields CSTGGETQYF.

This clonotype was found many times. This rearrangement joins TRBV29-1 to TRBJ2-5, with TRBD1 matching 8 bases. With 3 bases clipped from V and 5 bases from J, the junction kept 2 bases outside the gene matches. This CDR3 contains 12 residues. Germline CDR1 SQVTM, CDR2 ANQGSEA. The chain's CDR3 is CSVDRGRETQYF. The CDR3 DNA reads TGCAGCGTTGACAGGGGGCGGGAGACCCAGTACTTC.

This chain uses TRBV5-1 with TRBJ2-7; a possible D gene is TRBD1 (5 bases). Trimming pared 4 bases from V and 1 base from J, leaving 12 bases between. The CDR3 spans 14 residues. Per germline, CDR1 SGHRS and CDR2 YFSETQ. As DNA, the CDR3 is TGCGCCAGCAGCCCCTGGACAACTTCCTACGAGCAGTACTTC. Its protein product is CASSPWTTSYEQYF.

This chain uses TRBV9 with TRBJ2-3, with D hard to call. V was clipped by 3 bases and J by 2 bases, with 16 bases between them. From germline, CDR1 is SGDLS and CDR2 YYNGEE. There are 16 residues in the CDR3. The DNA of the CDR3 is TGTGCCAGCAGCGCCCCTACTATTTTCTTCACAGATACGCAGTATTTT. It translates to CASSAPTIFFTDTQYF.

The chain is built from TRBV7-9 and TRBJ2-1; TRBD2 agrees at 14 bases. J was trimmed by 7 bases and V by 2 bases; bases with no gene match: 4. The CDR3 covers 16 residues. Germline V gives CDR1 SEHNR, CDR2 FQNEAQ (reference sequence). The DNA for the CDR3 is TGTGCCAGCAGCTTACAGGGACTAGCGGGAGAAAATGAGCAGTTCTTC. The encoded protein is CASSLQGLAGENEQFF. The full variable domain, in which reference TRBV7-9 and TRBJ2-1 provide the parts outside the CDR3, is DTGVSQNPRHKITKRGQNVTFRCDPISEHNRLYWYRQTLGQGPEFLTYFQNEAQLEKSRLLSDRFSAERPKGSFSTLEIQRTEQGDSAMYLCASSLQGLAGENEQFFGPGTRLTVL.

This clonotype was detected a few times. V usage is TRBV20-1 and J usage is TRBJ2-4, with D hard to call. This CDR3 has 17 amino acids. Germline V gene lookup returns CDR1 DFQATT and CDR2 SNEGSKA (reference sequence). V was pared by 0 bases and J by 0 bases, with 15 bases between. The chain's CDR3 is CSARDEHGGRAKNIQYF. CDR3 DNA sequence: TGCAGTGCTAGAGATGAGCATGGTGGGCGAGCCAAAAACATTCAGTACTTC.